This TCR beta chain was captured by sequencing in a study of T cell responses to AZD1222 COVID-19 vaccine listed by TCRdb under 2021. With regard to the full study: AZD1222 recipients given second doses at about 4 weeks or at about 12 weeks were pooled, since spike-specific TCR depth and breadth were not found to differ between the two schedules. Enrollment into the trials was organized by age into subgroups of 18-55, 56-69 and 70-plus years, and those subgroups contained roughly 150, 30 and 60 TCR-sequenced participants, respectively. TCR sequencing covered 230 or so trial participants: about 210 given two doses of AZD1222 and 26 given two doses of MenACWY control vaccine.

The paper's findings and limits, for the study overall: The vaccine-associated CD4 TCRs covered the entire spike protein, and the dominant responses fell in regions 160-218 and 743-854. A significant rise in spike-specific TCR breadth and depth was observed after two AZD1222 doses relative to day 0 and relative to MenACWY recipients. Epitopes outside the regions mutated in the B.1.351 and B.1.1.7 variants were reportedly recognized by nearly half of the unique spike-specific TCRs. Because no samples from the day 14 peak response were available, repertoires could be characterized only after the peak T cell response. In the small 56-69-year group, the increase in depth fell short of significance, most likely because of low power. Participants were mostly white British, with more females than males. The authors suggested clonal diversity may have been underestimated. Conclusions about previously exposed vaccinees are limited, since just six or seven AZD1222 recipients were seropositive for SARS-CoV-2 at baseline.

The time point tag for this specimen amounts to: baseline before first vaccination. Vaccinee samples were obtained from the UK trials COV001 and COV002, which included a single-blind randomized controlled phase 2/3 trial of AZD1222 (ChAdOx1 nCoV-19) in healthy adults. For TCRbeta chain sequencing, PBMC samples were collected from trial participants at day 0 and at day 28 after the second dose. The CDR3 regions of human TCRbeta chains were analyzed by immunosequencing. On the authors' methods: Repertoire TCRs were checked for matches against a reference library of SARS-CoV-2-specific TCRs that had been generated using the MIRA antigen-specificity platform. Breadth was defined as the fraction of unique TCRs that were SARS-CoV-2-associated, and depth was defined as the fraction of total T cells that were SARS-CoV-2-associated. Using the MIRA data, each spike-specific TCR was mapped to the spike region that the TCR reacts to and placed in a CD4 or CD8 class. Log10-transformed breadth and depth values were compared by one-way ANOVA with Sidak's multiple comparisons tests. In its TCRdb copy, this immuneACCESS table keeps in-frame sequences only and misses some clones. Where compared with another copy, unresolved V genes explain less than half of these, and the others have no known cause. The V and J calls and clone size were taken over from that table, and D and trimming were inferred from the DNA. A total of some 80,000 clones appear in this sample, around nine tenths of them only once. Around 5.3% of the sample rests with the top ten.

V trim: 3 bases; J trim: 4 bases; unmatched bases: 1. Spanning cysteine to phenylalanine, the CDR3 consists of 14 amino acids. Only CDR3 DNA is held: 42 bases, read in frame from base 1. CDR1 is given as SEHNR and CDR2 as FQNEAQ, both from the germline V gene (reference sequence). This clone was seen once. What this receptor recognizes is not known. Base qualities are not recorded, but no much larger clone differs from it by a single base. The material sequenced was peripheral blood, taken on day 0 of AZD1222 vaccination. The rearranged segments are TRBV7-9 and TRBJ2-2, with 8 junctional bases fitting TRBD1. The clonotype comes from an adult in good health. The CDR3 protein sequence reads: CASSFTGGTGELFF. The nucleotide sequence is TGTGCCAGCAGCTTTACAGGGGGCACCGGGGAGCTGTTTTTT.